Below, one TCR beta chain is given with its context. The CDR3 contains 15 residues. The germline V gene encodes CDR1 SGHRS and CDR2 YFSETQ. V was cut by 0 bases and J by 0 bases, with 10 bases left in between. The data belong to a study of cytomegalovirus exposure and HLA in healthy donors. Repertoires were generated with immunoSEQ multiplex PCR, while TCRdb's copy carries only in-frame clones and drops some. The data contain about 310,000 clones, 88% of them singletons. The chain is built from TRBV5-1 and TRBJ2-7, with a tentative D call TRBD1 (6 bases). Sequencing was carried out using PBMCs. The clonotype was recovered from a man aged 25 to 40 in good health and CMV-seronegative. The CDR3 nucleotides are TGCGCCAGCAGCTTGGAGCAGGGGCTCTCCTACGAGCAGTACTTC. Its translation is CASSLEQGLSYEQYF.